The clone carrying this T cell receptor beta chain was detected only a few times. The antigen is undetermined. This specimen comes from a study of human T cells and chemical hapten exposure. The study's findings and limits: The number of TCRs above 1 in 1000 frequency did not change after DPC sensitization.

V lost 8 bases to trimming and J lost 1 base, with 15 bases between them. This CDR3 contains 15 residues. Individual cDNA molecules each carried unique molecular identifiers attached by the library. Original methodology: Between about 23,224 and 700,000 TCRs appeared in each sample, and the median stood at roughly 100,000. TCRdb ran MiXCR on the reads and lists one entry per CDR3 protein. The V and J calls and clone size are TCRdb's, not the authors'. Here the sample spans about 120,000 distinct CDR3 sequences, over 6.5% being singletons. Total RNA came from unfractionated whole blood. This clonotype was sampled from a human donor in good health. Some clones in this sample may be carry-over from other donors' samples. The genes are TRBV12-3 or TRBV12-4 and TRBJ2-4; D not certain. The sequenced sample was whole blood. The CDR3 loop reads CASHEALGAKNIQYF. The CDR3 DNA sequence: TGTGCCAGCCATGAGGCCCTAGGCGCCAAAAACATTCAGTACTTC.